This T cell receptor beta chain was profiled in a study of T cell responses to AZD1222 COVID-19 vaccine. Assay used: immunoSEQ multiplex PCR; TCRdb lists only in-frame clones, some missing. The data contain around 190,000 clones, more than 85% of them singletons. Germline assignment: CDR1 SGHNT and CDR2 YYREEE (reference sequence). The CDR3 contains 14 residues. The ends lost 6 bases at V and 0 bases at J; junction bases unmatched: 5. The clonotype originates from an adult who received the AZD1222 COVID-19 vaccine. V usage is TRBV5-4 and J usage is TRBJ2-7; 8 positions agree with TRBD1. Source: peripheral blood, taken 28 days after the second AZD1222 dose. CDR3 DNA: TGTGCCAGCACCACAGGGGGTAACTCCTACGAGCAGTACTTC. Translation gives CASTTGGNSYEQYF.